The 21 T cell receptor beta chains reported below all come from one sample, sequenced in a study of blood T cell repertoires in COVID-19. TCRdb's table, derived via immunoSEQ multiplex PCR, lists solely in-frame clones and lacks some. The sample shows about 530,000 clones, 85% to 90% of them seen only once. Sequenced sample: peripheral blood. The receptors shown here come from a woman aged 50 to 65 with COVID-19, enrolled during active disease.

This clone was recorded a few times. The rearrangement uses TRBV7-8 and TRBJ2-7, with 8 positions matching TRBD1. The V segment lost 1 base and the J segment 0 bases; nucleotides outside the gene matches: 2. CDR1 is SGHVS and CDR2 is FQNEAQ in the germline V gene. The CDR3 spans 15 residues. Here the CDR3 DNA reads TGTGCCAGCAGCTTAGGGGACAGGCCCTCCTACGAGCAGTACTTC. This gives the protein CASSLGDRPSYEQYF.

The chain joins TRBV18 to TRBJ2-1, with D perhaps matching TRBD1 (6 bases). There are 16 residues in the CDR3. Trimming stripped 4 bases from V and 8 bases from J, with 21 bases between. From germline, CDR1 is KGHSH and CDR2 LQKENI. The CDR3 bases are TGTGCCAGCTCACTCCAGGAAGGGGGAGATAGGGATGAGCAGTTCTTC. Translating it yields CASSLQEGGDRDEQFF.

Written as DNA, the CDR3 is TGTGCCAGCAGTTCCAGGACCGGGACTAGCGGCACAGATACGCAGTATTTT. It yields the protein CASSSRTGTSGTDTQYF. The rearrangement uses TRBV28 and TRBJ2-3; 10 nucleotides align to TRBD2. V gave up 4 bases and J gave up 1 base; unmatched junction bases: 8. CDR1 is MDHEN and CDR2 is SYDVKM in the germline V gene. The CDR3 has 17 residues.

The chain links TRBV9 to TRBJ2-1; D is perhaps TRBD1 (5 bases). Trimming left V 8 bases short and J 2 bases short, with 14 bases between. The CDR3 is made up of 14 amino acids. CDR1 is SGDLS and CDR2 is YYNGEE in the germline V gene. The CDR3 DNA is TGTGCCAGTAGTAGGGGCCCAACCTACAATGAGCAGTTCTTC. It encodes CASSRGPTYNEQFF. Full variable domain (remainder filled in from reference TRBV9 and TRBJ2-1): DSGVTQTPKHLITATGQRVTLRCSPRSGDLSVYWYQQSLDQGLQFLIQYYNGEERAKGNILERFSAQQFPDLHSELNLSSLELGDSALYFCASSRGPTYNEQFFGPGTRLTVL.

The chain employs TRBV19 and TRBJ2-5, with a weak D call TRBD2 (6 bases). CDR1 and CDR2 (germline): LNHDA, SQIVND (reference sequence). Trimming took off 8 bases at V and 5 bases at J, with 18 bases between the two ends. This CDR3 spans 14 amino acids. In nucleotides, the CDR3 is TGTGCCAGTGCCGGCGGGGCAGTCATGGAGACCCAGTACTTC. Its protein product is CASAGGAVMETQYF.

The gene calls are TRBV18 and TRBJ1-4; no firm D call. The V gene lost 3 bases and the J gene lost 5 bases, with 13 bases spanning the gap. The CDR3 sequence is 15 residues long. Germline V gene lookup returns CDR1 KGHSH and CDR2 LQKENI. The CDR3, as DNA: TGTGCCAGCTCACCCGGATTAACTATGAATGAAAAACTGTTTTTT. Protein: CASSPGLTMNEKLFF.

A word on this clone: Within the sample, other DNA sequences also encode this same CDR3. The J gene is TRBJ1-1, the V gene TRBV3-1 (or the pseudogene TRBV3-2); D uncertain. The V gene lost 4 bases and the J gene lost 0 bases, with 6 bases spanning the gap. Germline CDR1 is LGHDT and CDR2 is YNNKEL (reference sequence). There are 13 residues in the CDR3. The CDR3 coding sequence is TGTGCCAGCAGCCGGCAGATGAACACTGAAGCTTTCTTT. It encodes CASSRQMNTEAFF.

This sequence joins TRBV6-6 and TRBJ1-1, with D uncertain. Trimming cost V 7 bases and J 13 bases, with 10 bases left between them. The CDR3 length is 9 residues. Germline values: CDR1 MNHNY, CDR2 SVGAGI (reference sequence). The CDR3 nucleotides are TGTGCCAGCACCTGCCGGGTTTTCTTT. It specifies CASTCRVFF.

J is TRBJ2-1 and V is TRBV19; 7 positions match TRBD1. CDR3 size: 16 residues. The J segment lost 6 bases and the V segment lost 7 bases, leaving 15 bases of the junction unmatched. Germline V gene data show CDR1 as LNHDA and CDR2 as SQIVND (reference sequence). The CDR3 region has the DNA TGTGCCAGTACAAGCTCAAGCGACAGGGAAAGCAATGAGCAGTTCTTC. Protein: CASTSSSDRESNEQFF.

This rearrangement joins TRBV19 to TRBJ1-2; D perhaps matches TRBD1 (5 bases). Per germline, CDR1 LNHDA and CDR2 SQIVND (reference sequence). This CDR3 is built from 12 residues. The V and J ends lost 5 bases and 4 bases respectively, with 8 bases between them. DNA for the CDR3: TGTGCCAGTAGTTCAGGGCCCTATGGCTACACCTTC. It translates to CASSSGPYGYTF.

V gene TRBV7-3 combines with J gene TRBJ1-3; 7 positions agree with TRBD1. The V gene end was trimmed by 5 bases and the J gene end by 7 bases; junction bases not matched to a gene: 11. Germline-derived CDR1 and CDR2 are SGHTA and FQGTGA. The CDR3 is made up of 15 amino acids. CDR3 sequence reads: CASSAGGTGENTIYF. The CDR3 bases are TGTGCCAGCAGCGCGGGGGGAACAGGGGAGAACACCATATATTTT.

The chain has TRBV6-6 and TRBJ1-1; the D gene is possibly TRBD1 (5 bases). Germline values: CDR1 MNHNY, CDR2 SVGAGI (reference sequence). This CDR3 contains 14 residues. V was pared by 2 bases and J by 3 bases, with 10 bases between. CDR3 bases: TGTGCCAGCAGTTACAGTAAGGGGTACACTGAAGCTTTCTTT. This sequence encodes CASSYSKGYTEAFF.

This clone occurred once. The chain employs TRBV2 and TRBJ1-1, with D perhaps TRBD1 (5 bases). V lost 7 bases and J lost 1, with 19 bases in between. The CDR3 spans 16 residues. In germline, CDR1 is SNHLY, CDR2 FYNNEI. The CDR3 DNA sequence: TGTGCCAGCACTACTGGGGCAGGGTGGAGGAACACTGAAGCTTTCTTT. It encodes CASTTGAGWRNTEAFF.

This chain joins TRBV28 and TRBJ1-5, with TRBD1 matching 9 bases. This CDR3 spans 16 amino acids. Germline V CDR1 and CDR2: MDHEN, SYDVKM. V trimming: 6 bases; J trimming: 3 bases; junction bases outside the gene matches: 9. The CDR3 sequence: CASRTTGTGFNQPQHF. The CDR3, as DNA: TGTGCCAGCAGAACTACCGGGACAGGGTTCAATCAGCCCCAGCATTTT.

V is TRBV27 and J is TRBJ2-7, with TRBD2 identical over 8 bases. Germline CDR1 reads MNHEY; CDR2 reads SMNVEV (reference sequence). V shed 7 bases, J shed 2 bases, and the junction held 10 bases outside the gene matches. The CDR3 sequence is 15 residues long. CDR3 residues: CASTSAGGAAYEQYF. CDR3 DNA sequence: TGTGCCAGCACCTCCGCCGGGGGGGCGGCCTACGAGCAGTACTTC.

The chain links TRBV5-1 to TRBJ2-7; tentative D call: TRBD2 (6 bases). CDR1 SGHRS and CDR2 YFSETQ come from the germline V gene. The CDR3 has 18 residues. V was cut by 0 bases and J by 0 bases, with 19 bases left in between. CDR3 in DNA: TGCGCCAGCAGCTTGGAGTTCGCGGGGTCAGGAAGCTCCTACGAGCAGTACTTC. Translating it yields CASSLEFAGSGSSYEQYF. Full variable domain (missing parts from reference TRBV5-1 and TRBJ2-7): KAGVTQTPRYLIKTRGQQVTLSCSPISGHRSVSWYQQTPGQGLQFLFEYFSETQRNKGNFPGRFSGRQFSNSRSEMNVSTLELGDSALYLCASSLEFAGSGSSYEQYFGPGTRLTVT.

This clone showed up just once. The chain carries TRBV7-9 and TRBJ1-1, with 9 positions matching TRBD1. J lost 0 bases, V lost 8 bases, and 7 bases had no gene match. CDR1 is SEHNR and CDR2 is FQNEAQ in the germline V gene (reference sequence). The CDR3 loop spans 15 amino acids. CDR3 protein: CASGPGQGMNTEAFF. In DNA, the CDR3 is TGTGCCAGCGGCCCGGGACAGGGAATGAACACTGAAGCTTTCTTT.

V and J are TRBV6-1 and TRBJ1-6; possibly TRBD1 for D (6 bases). Trimming took off 4 bases at V and 9 bases at J, with 19 bases between the two ends. The germline V gene has CDR1 MNHNS and CDR2 SASEGT. The CDR3 is made up of 16 amino acids. CDR3 in amino acids: CASSVGSRGAGSPLHF. CDR3 nucleotide sequence: TGTGCCAGCAGTGTTGGAAGCCGGGGGGCAGGTTCACCCCTCCACTTT.

This clone is a singleton in its sample. The rearrangement uses TRBV7-2 and TRBJ1-3; D unclear. Germline CDR1 SGHTA, CDR2 FQGNSA. Deletions cut 5 bases from V and 0 bases from J, with 11 bases between. This CDR3 is 15 amino acids long. The CDR3 loop is CASSVLLSSGNTIYF. CDR3 nucleotides: TGTGCCAGCAGCGTCCTATTAAGCTCTGGAAACACCATATATTTT.

This clone was counted a few times. J is TRBJ1-1 and V is TRBV19; D may be TRBD1 (5 bases). Between the trimmed V and J ends, which lost 4 bases and 2 bases, there was a span of 14 bases. CDR3 length equals 15 residues. Per the germline V gene, CDR1 is LNHDA and CDR2 is SQIVND (reference sequence). The CDR3 loop is CASSNHRRANTEAFF. CDR3 DNA: TGTGCCAGTAGTAATCACAGGAGAGCTAACACTGAAGCTTTCTTT.

The gene calls are TRBV6-5 and TRBJ1-1; D unresolved. V lost 0 bases to trimming and J lost 1 base, with 9 bases between them. Germline V lookup: CDR1 MNHEY, CDR2 SVGAGI. The CDR3 has 15 amino acids. Here the CDR3 reads CASSYSQATNTEAFF. The CDR3 DNA reads TGTGCCAGCAGTTACTCGCAGGCTACGAACACTGAAGCTTTCTTT.